Listed below are T cell receptor beta chains from one sample, sequenced in a study of vaccination effects on CD4 cells after COVID-19. These TCRs are of unknown antigen specificity. The method was immunoSEQ multiplex PCR; TCRdb's version includes in-frame clones alone and lacks a portion of them. The data show some 68,000 clones, with about 65% seen just once and approximately 4% held by the top ten. The input for sequencing was CD4+ T cells from PBMCs cultured with HCoV-OC43 spike peptides, taken before COVID-19 vaccination. The receptors come from a human donor who received a COVID-19 vaccine. Both conserved end residues are part of each CDR3. D genes are given only for firm matches. The size of a clone is reported for some rows only, either as once, few or many, or as a class for expanded clones.

j_call | v_call | clone_size | d_call | cdr3_nt | cdr3_aa
TRBJ1-5 | TRBV9 | few | - | TGTGCCAGCAGCAAAGGACACGAAAGTAGCAATCAGCCCCAGCATTTT | CASSKGHESSNQPQHF
TRBJ1-5 | TRBV7-2 | - | - | TGTGCCAGCAGCTTAGGCCCCCGGGAGATCGGCAATCAGCCCCAGCATTTT | CASSLGPREIGNQPQHF
TRBJ1-2 | TRBV7-2 | - | - | TGTGCCAGCAGCTTTAGTGGAAACTATGGCTACACCTTC | CASSFSGNYGYTF
TRBJ1-1 | TRBV7-2 | - | - | TGTGCCAGCAGCTTCGGCAGGGTATTAACTGAAGCTTTCTTT | CASSFGRVLTEAFF
TRBJ2-2 | TRBV30 | once | - | TGTGCCTGGAGTGTAAGTGTAGGGCCAAACACCGGGGAGCTGTTTTTT | CAWSVSVGPNTGELFF
TRBJ2-2 | TRBV19 | - | TRBD2 | TGTGCCAGTAAACGTGGGGGGGGAGGAAACACCGGGGAGCTGTTTTTT | CASKRGGGGNTGELFF
TRBJ1-1 | TRBV5-8 | few | - | TGTGCCAGCAGCTTGCGTGGGGGCGGGCGAAACACTGAAGCTTTCTTT | CASSLRGGGRNTEAFF
TRBJ2-5 | TRBV5-1 | - | - | TGCGCCAGCAGCCCCTCTAGCATGGAGACCCAGTACTTC | CASSPSSMETQYF
TRBJ1-6 | TRBV30 | - | - | TGTGCCTGGAGTTTAGGGCAGAGAGATAATTCACCCCTCCACTTT | CAWSLGQRDNSPLHF
TRBJ1-1 | TRBV24-1 | - | - | TGTGCCACCAGTGATGAGGGTTTCGCTGAAGCTTTCTTT | CATSDEGFAEAFF
TRBJ2-5 | TRBV6-5 | - | - | TGTGCCAGCAGCTCGACTAAAACAGAGACCCAGTACTTC | CASSSTKTETQYF
TRBJ1-3 | TRBV18 | once | - | TGTGCCAGCTCACCATGGGGTCCCAAATCGGGAAACACCATATATTTT | CASSPWGPKSGNTIYF
TRBJ1-5 | TRBV19 | - | - | TGTGCCAGTCAGTGGGGGGCGAACCAGCCCCAGCATTTT | CASQWGANQPQHF
TRBJ1-1 | TRBV19 | - | TRBD1 | TGTGCCAGCGGAACCGGGACAGGGAGTACTGAAGCTTTCTTT | CASGTGTGSTEAFF
TRBJ2-6 | TRBV4-1 | - | TRBD1 | TGCGCCAGCAGCCACCTACAGGGGACAGGCCCTGACTCTGGGGCCAACGTCCTGACTTTC | CASSHLQGTGPDSGANVLTF
TRBJ1-5 | TRBV12-3/TRBV12-4 | once | - | TGTGCCAGCAGTCCCAAGGGAAATCAGCCCCAGCATTTT | CASSPKGNQPQHF
TRBJ2-1 | TRBV18 | - | TRBD2 | TGTGCCAGCTCACGTGGACTAGCGGGGGACTTGGAGCAGTTCTTC | CASSRGLAGDLEQFF